The T cell receptor beta chain under discussion was sequenced for a study of cytomegalovirus exposure and HLA in healthy donors. Study at large: Among about 400 genotyped donors, around 80% fell in the Caucasian-associated ancestry cluster. Whole-study findings and limits: A cluster of highly shared sequence variants was likely a sequencing artifact. TRBV6-2, TRBV6-3 and some other V segments were unresolvable in 87-base-pair reads. Later on, analysis showed that most CMV-associated TCR beta chains appeared to be HLA-restricted.

As to this clone: The antigen is unknown.

The PCR ran on 60 Vbeta and 13 Jbeta primers. The protocol was immunoSEQ multiplex PCR, while the TCRdb copy is restricted to in-frame clones and leaves out a portion. The data show roughly 140,000 clones, over 75% seen once. V shed 4 bases and J shed 4 bases, with 14 bases lying between them. Germline V lookup: CDR1 LNHNV, CDR2 YYDKDF (reference sequence). The CDR3 length is 15 residues. This TCR was recovered from a female donor in good health and CMV-seronegative. The chain is built from TRBV15 and TRBJ2-1; weak D call: TRBD2 (5 bases). Sequencing was done on a sample of PBMCs. CDR3 region: CATSTSRGTYNEQFF. CDR3 DNA: TGTGCCACCAGCACCAGTCGGGGAACTTACAATGAGCAGTTCTTC.